This TCR beta chain was captured by sequencing in a study of cytomegalovirus exposure and HLA in healthy donors. The CDR3 has 13 residues. Germline V lookup: CDR1 MNHNS, CDR2 SASEGT. Trimming removed 1 base at V and 3 bases at J, with 6 bases between. This clone was observed a handful of times. Using immunoSEQ multiplex PCR, the repertoire was profiled, and TCRdb retains in-frame clones only, with some absent. Of 45,000 to 65,000 clones detected, roughly nine tenths appear once; the ten largest clones hold roughly 8%. The material sequenced was PBMCs. The J gene is TRBJ1-1, the V gene TRBV6-1; D remains ambiguous. This TCR came from a woman aged 18-29 years in good health and CMV-seropositive. The CDR3 here is CASSEERDTEAFF. CDR3 DNA: TGTGCCAGCAGTGAAGAGAGGGACACTGAAGCTTTCTTT.